A single sample gave rise to the 4 T cell receptor beta chains below, sequenced in a study of cytomegalovirus exposure and HLA in healthy donors. Sequenced by immunoSEQ multiplex PCR; TCRdb stores in-frame clones only, minus some. In the table there are 300,000 to 450,000 clones, 86% of which are singletons. The specimen sequenced was PBMCs. These receptors were obtained from a woman younger than 30 in good health and CMV-seronegative.

This clone has only a few counts. This chain links TRBV6-5 with TRBJ1-2, with D possibly matching TRBD1 (6 bases). Germline CDR1 reads MNHEY; CDR2 reads SVGAGI. The CDR3 is 15 amino acids. V shed 6 bases and J shed 4 bases, with 18 bases lying between them. CDR3 region: CASSPHRDRGYGYTF. The DNA for the CDR3 is TGTGCCAGCAGCCCGCACAGGGATCGCGGCTATGGCTACACCTTC.

This chain connects TRBV7-9 to TRBJ2-1, with D tentatively TRBD1 (5 bases). V was clipped by 5 bases and J by 0 bases, with 17 bases between them. CDR3 length: 17 amino acids. CDR1 SEHNR and CDR2 FQNEAQ come from the germline V gene (reference sequence). CDR3 nucleotides: TGTGCCAGCAGCCTCACTTACACAGGAAGCTCCTACAATGAGCAGTTCTTC. Its translation is CASSLTYTGSSYNEQFF.

The rearrangement links TRBV5-6 to TRBJ2-3; 7 nucleotides match TRBD2. V lost 1 base, J lost 5 bases, and 7 bases stayed unmatched. The germline CDR1 and CDR2 sequences are SGHDT and YYEEEE. The CDR3 is 15 amino acids. The CDR3, as DNA: TGTGCCAGCAGCTTGTGGGGCGGGGGAAGAGATACGCAGTATTTT. It yields the protein CASSLWGGGRDTQYF.

In this sample, this clone turned up a few times. The chain joins TRBV6-1 to TRBJ1-2, with a tentative D call TRBD1 (6 bases). V dropped 1 base and J dropped 4 bases, with 10 bases sitting between them. Germline CDR1 is MNHNS and CDR2 is SASEGT. This CDR3 comprises 14 residues. For the CDR3, the DNA is TGTGCCAGCAGTGAAGGTATAGGGGGCTATGGCTACACCTTC. Its translation: CASSEGIGGYGYTF.